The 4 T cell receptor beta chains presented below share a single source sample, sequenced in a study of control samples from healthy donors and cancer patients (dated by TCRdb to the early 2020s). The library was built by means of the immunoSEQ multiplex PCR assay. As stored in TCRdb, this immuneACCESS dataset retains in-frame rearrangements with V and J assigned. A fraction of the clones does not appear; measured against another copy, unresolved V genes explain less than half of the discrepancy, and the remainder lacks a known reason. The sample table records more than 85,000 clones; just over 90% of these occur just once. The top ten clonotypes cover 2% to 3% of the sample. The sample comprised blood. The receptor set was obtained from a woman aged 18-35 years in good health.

CDR3 amino acids: CASGVQGAVFNEKLFF. The CDR3, as DNA: TGTGCCAGCGGTGTACAGGGGGCGGTTTTTAATGAAAAACTGTTTTTT. This chain connects TRBV27 to TRBJ1-4, with 9 bases fitting TRBD1. Germline values: CDR1 MNHEY, CDR2 SMNVEV (reference sequence). CDR3 length equals 16 residues. Unmatched junction bases numbered 11, after V lost 8 bases and J lost 4 bases.

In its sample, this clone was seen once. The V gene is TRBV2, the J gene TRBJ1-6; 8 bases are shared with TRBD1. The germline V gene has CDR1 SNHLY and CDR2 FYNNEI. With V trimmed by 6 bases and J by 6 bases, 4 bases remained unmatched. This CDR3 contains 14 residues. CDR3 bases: TGTGCCAGCAGAGTACAGGGGGGTAATTCACCCCTCCACTTT. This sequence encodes CASRVQGGNSPLHF.

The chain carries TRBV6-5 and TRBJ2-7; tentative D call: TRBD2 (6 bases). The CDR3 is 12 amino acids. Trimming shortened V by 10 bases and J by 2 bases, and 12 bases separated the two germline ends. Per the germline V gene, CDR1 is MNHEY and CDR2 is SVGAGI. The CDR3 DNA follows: TGTGCCAACGGGGGACTGCCCTACGAGCAGTACTTC. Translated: CANGGLPYEQYF.

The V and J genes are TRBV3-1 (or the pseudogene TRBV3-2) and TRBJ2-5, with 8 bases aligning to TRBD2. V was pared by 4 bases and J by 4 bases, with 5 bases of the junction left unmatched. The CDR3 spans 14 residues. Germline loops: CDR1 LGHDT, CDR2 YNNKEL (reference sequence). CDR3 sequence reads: CASSPGTRGETQYF. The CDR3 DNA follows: TGTGCCAGCAGCCCCGGGACTAGGGGAGAGACCCAGTACTTC.